These T cell receptor beta chains were read from a single sample in a study of blood T cells in healthy people across ages. MiXCR was run by TCRdb on the 5' RACE reads, yielding one entry per CDR3 protein. The sample lists more than 550,000 distinct CDR3 sequences; about 24% were seen once. The material sequenced was blood. The receptor set was obtained from a man between 65 and 80 years old in good health. Each CDR3 is given with its conserved first and last residue. The D gene is left open where the match is weak. Where a row states a size, it is once, few, many or the class of an expanded clone; other rows omit it.

>TRBV2|TRBD1|TRBJ1-2|few
TGTGCCAGCAGTCGACAGGGGAACGAAAACTATGGCTACACCTTC
CASSRQGNENYGYTF
>TRBV6-1|.|TRBJ1-4|once
TGTGCCACGTGGACAGCCTCAACTAATGAAAAACTGTTTTTT
CATWTASTNEKLFF
>TRBV6-6|.|TRBJ1-3|.
TGTGCCAGCGGGGATAGTGGTTCTGGAAACACCATATATTTT
CASGDSGSGNTIYF
>TRBV29-1|.|TRBJ2-7|few
TGCAGCGTGGCAGACTACGAGCAGTACTTC
CSVADYEQYF
>TRBV5-1|.|TRBJ1-1|many
TGCGCCAGCAGCGACTCCGGTTGGCAGGGGCGGCATTTGAACACTGAAGCTTTCTTT
CASSDSGWQGRHLNTEAFF
>TRBV2|.|TRBJ2-2|.
TGTGCCAGCAGTGAACGGGGCCGGACTACCGGGGAGCTGTTTTTT
CASSERGRTTGELFF
>TRBV6-1|.|TRBJ1-4|few
TGTGCCAGCAGTGAACTTTCAGGGGCGGGGAAAGAAAAACTGTTTTTT
CASSELSGAGKEKLFF
>TRBV6-6|.|TRBJ2-1|few
TGTGCCAGCAGTCGTTCTTTTGATCGCTCCTACAATGAGCAGTTCTTC
CASSRSFDRSYNEQFF
>TRBV7-2|TRBD2|TRBJ2-3|.
TGTGCCAGCAGCTTTCGGACTAGCGGAGCTAACACAGATACGCAGTATTTT
CASSFRTSGANTDTQYF
>TRBV7-2|.|TRBJ1-1|.
TGTGCCAGCAGCTCCACAGGGATCGGGAGGAACACTGAAGCTTTCTTT
CASSSTGIGRNTEAFF
>TRBV6-5|TRBD2|TRBJ2-4|.
TGTGCCAGCAGTTACTTACTAGCGGGAGGGCCGGGCAAAAACATTCAGTACTTC
CASSYLLAGGPGKNIQYF
>TRBV10-1|TRBD1|TRBJ1-1|few
TGCGCCAGCAGTGAGTCGGGGGACAGACACACTGAAGCTTTCTTT
CASSESGDRHTEAFF
>TRBV20-1|.|TRBJ2-7|.
TGCAGTGCTTCCCATTGGCGATCTCTTTACGAGCAGTACTTC
CSASHWRSLYEQYF
>TRBV9|.|TRBJ2-1|.
TGTGCCAGCAGCTTGGACTTTAACAATGAGCAGTTCTTC
CASSLDFNNEQFF
>TRBV4-3|.|TRBJ2-1|.
TGCGCCAGCAGCCAAGGACGAAACAGGGTTTTTAATGAGCAGTTCTTC
CASSQGRNRVFNEQFF
>TRBV2|.|TRBJ1-5|.
TGTGCCAGCAGTAGCCAGTTCGGTCAGCCCCAGCATTTT
CASSSQFGQPQHF
>TRBV20-1|TRBD1|TRBJ1-4|.
TGCAGTGCGGCGACAGGGAGGGAAAAACTGCTTTTT
CSAATGREKLLF
>TRBV20-1|TRBD2|TRBJ2-4|few
TGCAGTGCTAGAGGTCCTTGGGTAGCGGGAGTGCGAAACATTCAGTACTTC
CSARGPWVAGVRNIQYF
>TRBV4-1|.|TRBJ1-2|.
TGTGCCAGCAGCCAAGAGGGCCAGATACCTAACTATGGCTACACCTTC
CASSQEGQIPNYGYTF
>TRBV20-1|.|TRBJ1-2|few
TGCAGTGCTAGAGAAGGAGGGAAGATCTATGGCTACACCTTC
CSAREGGKIYGYTF
>TRBV5-1|TRBD1|TRBJ1-1|few
TGCGCCAGCAGATCCGACAGGGGGCGCGATTTGAACACTGAAGCTTTCTTT
CASRSDRGRDLNTEAFF
>TRBV20-1|.|TRBJ2-2|.
TGCAGTGCTAGAAATACAGGGCTCGGGGAGCTGTTTTTT
CSARNTGLGELFF
>TRBV18|.|TRBJ2-2|few
TGTGCCAGCTCACCACGCAGGTGGGACACCGGGGAGCTGTTTTTT
CASSPRRWDTGELFF
>TRBV20-1|TRBD1|TRBJ1-4|.
TGCAGTGCTAGAGCTTTGACAGGGGACGCGTTTGATAAACTGTTTTTT
CSARALTGDAFDKLFF
>TRBV7-2|TRBD2|TRBJ2-3|few
TGTGCCAGCAGCTTAGCCGGAGCGGGAGGATGGGGAGATACGCAGTATTTT
CASSLAGAGGWGDTQYF
>TRBV27|.|TRBJ2-5|.
TGTGCCAGCGGGGACTTGCTAGCGTTTGAGGAGACCCAGTACTTC
CASGDLLAFEETQYF
>TRBV24-1|.|TRBJ2-1|.
TGTGCCACCAGTGATTTGGGGGGCCTCAGCTACAATGAGCAGTTCTTC
CATSDLGGLSYNEQFF
>TRBV3-1|.|TRBJ2-1|few
TGTGCCAGCAGCCAAACAGGAGGGTACAATGAGCAGTTCTTC
CASSQTGGYNEQFF
>TRBV11-2|TRBD2|TRBJ2-3|.
TGTGCCGGCAGCTTAGTTGTGGGACTAGTGGGTAATACGCAGTATTTT
CAGSLVVGLVGNTQYF